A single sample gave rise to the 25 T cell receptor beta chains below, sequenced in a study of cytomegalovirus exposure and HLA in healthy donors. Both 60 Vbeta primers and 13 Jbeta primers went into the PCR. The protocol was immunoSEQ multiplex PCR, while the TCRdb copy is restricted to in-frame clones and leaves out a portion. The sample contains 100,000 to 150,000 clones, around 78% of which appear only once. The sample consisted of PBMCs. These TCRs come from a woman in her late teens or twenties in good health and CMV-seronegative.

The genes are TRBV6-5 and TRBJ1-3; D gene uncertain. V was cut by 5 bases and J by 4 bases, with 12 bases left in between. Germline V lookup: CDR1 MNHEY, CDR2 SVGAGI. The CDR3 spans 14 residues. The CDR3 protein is CASSGRELGNTIYF. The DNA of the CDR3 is TGTGCCAGCAGTGGGAGGGAACTCGGAAACACCATATATTTT.

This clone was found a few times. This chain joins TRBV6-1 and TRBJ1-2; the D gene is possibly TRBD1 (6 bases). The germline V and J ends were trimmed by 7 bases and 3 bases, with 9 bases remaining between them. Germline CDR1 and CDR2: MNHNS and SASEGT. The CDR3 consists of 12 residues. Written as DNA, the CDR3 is TGTGCCAGCACCGACAGGTACTATGGCTACACCTTC. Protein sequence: CASTDRYYGYTF.

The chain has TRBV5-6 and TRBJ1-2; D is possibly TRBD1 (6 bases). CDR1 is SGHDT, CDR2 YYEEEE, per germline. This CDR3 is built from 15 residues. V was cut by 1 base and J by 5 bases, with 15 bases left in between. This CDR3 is CASSLRDRPTYGYTF. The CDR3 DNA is TGTGCCAGCAGCTTGCGCGACAGGCCCACTTATGGCTACACCTTC.

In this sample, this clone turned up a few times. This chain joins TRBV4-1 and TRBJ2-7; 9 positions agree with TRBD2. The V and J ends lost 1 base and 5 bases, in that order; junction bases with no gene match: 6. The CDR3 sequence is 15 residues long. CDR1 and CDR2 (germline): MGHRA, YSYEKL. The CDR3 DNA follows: TGCGCCAGCAGCCAAGTAGGAGCGGGAGGCCACGAGCAGTACTTC. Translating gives CASSQVGAGGHEQYF.

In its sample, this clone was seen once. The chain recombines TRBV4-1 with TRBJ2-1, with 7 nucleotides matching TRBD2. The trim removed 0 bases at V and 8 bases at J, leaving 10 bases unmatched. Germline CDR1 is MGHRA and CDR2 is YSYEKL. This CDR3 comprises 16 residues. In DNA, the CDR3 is TGCGCCAGCAGCCAAGAAAAAGGGCGGGAGAAGGATGAGCAGTTCTTC. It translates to CASSQEKGREKDEQFF.

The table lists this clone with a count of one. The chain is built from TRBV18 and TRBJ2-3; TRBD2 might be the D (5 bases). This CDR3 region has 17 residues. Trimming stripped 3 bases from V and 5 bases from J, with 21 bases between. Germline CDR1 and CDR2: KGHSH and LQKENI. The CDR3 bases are TGTGCCAGCTCACCTACCTTAGGGTTCTCGGGGAAAGATACGCAGTATTTT. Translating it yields CASSPTLGFSGKDTQYF.

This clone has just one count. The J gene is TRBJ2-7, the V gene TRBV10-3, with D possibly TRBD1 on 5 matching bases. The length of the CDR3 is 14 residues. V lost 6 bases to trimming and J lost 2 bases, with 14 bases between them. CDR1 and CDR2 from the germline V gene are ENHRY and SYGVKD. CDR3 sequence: CAISDVTVTYEQYF. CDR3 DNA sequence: TGTGCCATCAGCGACGTGACAGTAACCTACGAGCAGTACTTC.

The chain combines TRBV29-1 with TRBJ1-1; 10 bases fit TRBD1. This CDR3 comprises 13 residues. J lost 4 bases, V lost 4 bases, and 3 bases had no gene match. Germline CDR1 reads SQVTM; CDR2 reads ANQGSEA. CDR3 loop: CSVGGQGGTEAFF. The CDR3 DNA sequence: TGCAGCGTTGGTGGACAGGGGGGCACTGAAGCTTTCTTT.

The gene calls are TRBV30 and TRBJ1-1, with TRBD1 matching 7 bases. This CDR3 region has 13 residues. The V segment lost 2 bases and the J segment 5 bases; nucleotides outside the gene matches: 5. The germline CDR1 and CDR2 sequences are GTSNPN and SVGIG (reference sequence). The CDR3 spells CAWSYDRVTEAFF. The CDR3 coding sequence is TGTGCCTGGAGTTACGACAGGGTTACTGAAGCTTTCTTT.

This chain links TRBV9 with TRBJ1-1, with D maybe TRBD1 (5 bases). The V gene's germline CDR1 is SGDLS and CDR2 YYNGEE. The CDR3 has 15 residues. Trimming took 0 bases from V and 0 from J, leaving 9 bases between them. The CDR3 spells CASSVVNRMNTEAFF. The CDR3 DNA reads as TGTGCCAGCAGCGTAGTGAACAGGATGAACACTGAAGCTTTCTTT.

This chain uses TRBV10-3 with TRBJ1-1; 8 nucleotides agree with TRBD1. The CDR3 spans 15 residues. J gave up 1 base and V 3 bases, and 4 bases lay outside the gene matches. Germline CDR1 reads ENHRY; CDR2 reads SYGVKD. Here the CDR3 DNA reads TGTGCCATCAGTGACGCCGGGACAGGGAACACTGAAGCTTTCTTT. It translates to CAISDAGTGNTEAFF.

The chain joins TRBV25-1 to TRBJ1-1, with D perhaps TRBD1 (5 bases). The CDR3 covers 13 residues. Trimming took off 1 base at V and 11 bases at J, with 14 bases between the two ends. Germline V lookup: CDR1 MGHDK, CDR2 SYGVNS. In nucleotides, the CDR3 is TGTGCCAGCAGTGAATTCCTCGGTGGGGGGGCTTTCTTT. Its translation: CASSEFLGGGAFF. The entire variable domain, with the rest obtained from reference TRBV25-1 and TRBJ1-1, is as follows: EADIYQTPRYLVIGTGKKITLECSQTMGHDKMYWYQQDPGMELHLIHYSYGVNSTEKGDLSSESTVSRIRTEHFPLTLESARPSHTSQYLCASSEFLGGGAFFGQGTRLTVV.

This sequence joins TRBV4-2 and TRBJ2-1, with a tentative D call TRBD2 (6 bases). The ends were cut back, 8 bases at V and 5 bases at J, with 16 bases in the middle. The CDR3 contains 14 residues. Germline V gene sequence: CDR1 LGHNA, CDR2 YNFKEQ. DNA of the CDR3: TGTGCCAGCTGTGGAGGGCCCGGTAACAATGAGCAGTTCTTC. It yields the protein CASCGGPGNNEQFF.

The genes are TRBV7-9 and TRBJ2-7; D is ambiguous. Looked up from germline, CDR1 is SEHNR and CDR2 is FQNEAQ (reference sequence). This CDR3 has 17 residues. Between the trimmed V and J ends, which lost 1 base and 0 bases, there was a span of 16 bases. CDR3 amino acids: CASSLEPVAAHSYEQYF. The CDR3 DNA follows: TGTGCCAGCAGCTTAGAGCCCGTAGCAGCCCACTCCTACGAGCAGTACTTC.

The CDR3 bases are TGTGCCAGCAGCTCAGCGGGAGTTAAGTACGAGCAGTACTTC. Amino acid sequence: CASSSAGVKYEQYF. The V call is TRBV7-2, the J call TRBJ2-7; 8 positions match TRBD2. Germline lookup yields CDR1 SGHTA and CDR2 FQGNSA. CDR3 length: 14 residues. J lost 4 bases, V lost 4 bases, and 6 bases had no gene match.

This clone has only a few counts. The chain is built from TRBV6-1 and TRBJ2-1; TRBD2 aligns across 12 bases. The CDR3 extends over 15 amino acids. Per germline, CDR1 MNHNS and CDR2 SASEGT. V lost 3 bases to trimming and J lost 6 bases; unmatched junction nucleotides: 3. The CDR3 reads CASSDPGLAGNEQFF. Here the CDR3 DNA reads TGTGCCAGCAGTGACCCGGGACTAGCGGGCAATGAGCAGTTCTTC.

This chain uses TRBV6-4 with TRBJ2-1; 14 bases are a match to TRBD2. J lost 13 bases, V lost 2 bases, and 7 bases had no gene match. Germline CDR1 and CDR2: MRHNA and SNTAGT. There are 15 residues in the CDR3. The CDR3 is CASSDETSGRAEQFF. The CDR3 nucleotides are TGTGCCAGCAGTGACGAGACTAGCGGGAGGGCGGAACAGTTCTTC.

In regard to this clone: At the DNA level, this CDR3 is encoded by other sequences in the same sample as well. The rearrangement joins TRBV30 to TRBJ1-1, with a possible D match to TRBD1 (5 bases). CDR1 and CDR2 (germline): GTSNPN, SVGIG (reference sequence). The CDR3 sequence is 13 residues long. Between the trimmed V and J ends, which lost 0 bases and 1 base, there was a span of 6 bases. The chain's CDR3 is CAWSVQGNTEAFF. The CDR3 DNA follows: TGTGCCTGGAGTGTCCAGGGGAACACTGAAGCTTTCTTT.

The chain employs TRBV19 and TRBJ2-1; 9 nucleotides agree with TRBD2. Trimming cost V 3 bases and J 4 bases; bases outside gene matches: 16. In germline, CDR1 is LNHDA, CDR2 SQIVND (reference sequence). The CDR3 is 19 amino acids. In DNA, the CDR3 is TGTGCCAGTAGTATTCGGTCCAGCGGGAGGTCAACGTCATACAATGAGCAGTTCTTC. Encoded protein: CASSIRSSGRSTSYNEQFF.

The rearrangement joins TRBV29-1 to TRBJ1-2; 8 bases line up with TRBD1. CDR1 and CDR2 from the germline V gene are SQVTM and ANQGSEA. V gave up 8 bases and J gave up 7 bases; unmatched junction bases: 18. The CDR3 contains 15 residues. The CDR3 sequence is CSFPLGDRIVPGYTF. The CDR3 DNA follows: TGCAGCTTCCCTCTGGGGGACAGGATTGTACCTGGCTACACCTTC.

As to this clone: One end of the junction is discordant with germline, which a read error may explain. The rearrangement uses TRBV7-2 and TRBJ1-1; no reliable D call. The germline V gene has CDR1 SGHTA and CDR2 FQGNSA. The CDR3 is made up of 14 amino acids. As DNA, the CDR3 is TGTGCCAGCAGATTAGGACTCCTGAACACTGAAGCTTTCTTT. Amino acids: CASRLGLLNTEAFF.

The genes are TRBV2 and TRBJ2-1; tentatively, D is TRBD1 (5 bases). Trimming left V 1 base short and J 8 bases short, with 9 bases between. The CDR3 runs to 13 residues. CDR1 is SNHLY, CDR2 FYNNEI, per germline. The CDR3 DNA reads TGTGCCAGCAGTGAAGGCGGCAGGGATGAGCAGTTCTTC. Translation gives CASSEGGRDEQFF.

CDR3 sequence: CASSRTGRDTDTQYF. In DNA form, the CDR3 reads TGTGCCAGCAGCCGGACAGGGAGAGACACAGATACGCAGTATTTT. The rearrangement uses TRBV6-1 and TRBJ2-3, with TRBD1 identical over 8 bases. The CDR3 sequence is 15 residues long. CDR1 MNHNS and CDR2 SASEGT come from the germline V gene. After removal of 6 bases from V and 2 bases from J, the junction contained 7 bases not matched to a gene.

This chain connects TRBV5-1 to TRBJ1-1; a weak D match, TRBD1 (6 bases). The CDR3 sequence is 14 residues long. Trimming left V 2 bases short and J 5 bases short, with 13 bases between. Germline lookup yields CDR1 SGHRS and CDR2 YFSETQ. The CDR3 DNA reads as TGCGCCAGCAGCTTTACACAGGGAGAGACTGAAGCTTTCTTT. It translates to CASSFTQGETEAFF.

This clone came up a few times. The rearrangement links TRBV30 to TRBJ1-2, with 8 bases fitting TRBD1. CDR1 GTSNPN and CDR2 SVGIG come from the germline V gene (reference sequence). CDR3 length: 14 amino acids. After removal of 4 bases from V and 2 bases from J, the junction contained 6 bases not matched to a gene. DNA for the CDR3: TGTGCCTGGACTTCGACAGGGGTGAACTATGGCTACACCTTC. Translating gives CAWTSTGVNYGYTF.